The rows below give T cell receptor beta chains drawn from one sample of a study of cytomegalovirus exposure and HLA in healthy donors. Repertoires were generated with immunoSEQ multiplex PCR, while TCRdb's copy carries only in-frame clones and drops some. The table lists about 100,000 clones, approximately 75% of them singletons, with around 1.9% in the top ten. Sample: PBMCs. The origin of the receptors is a woman aged 40 to 50 in good health and CMV-seronegative. The CDR3 runs from the conserved cysteine through the conserved F or W. The D gene is left open where the match is weak. Size values are once, few and many counts, or a class for expanded clones, and some rows have none.

.	.	TRBV21-1	TRBJ2-7	TGTGCCAGCAGCAAAGGTCGACCCGGGAATGGGACCTACGAGCAGTACTTC	CASSKGRPGNGTYEQYF
.	.	TRBV6-5	TRBJ2-1	TGTGCCAGCAGTTACTCGCTGGATCGCGGGGAGCAGTTCTTC	CASSYSLDRGEQFF
TRBD2	once	TRBV7-9	TRBJ2-1	TGTGCCAGCAGCAGGACGGGGGGCAATGAGCAGTTCTTC	CASSRTGGNEQFF
.	.	TRBV5-1	TRBJ2-7	TGCGCCAGCAGCTTTCCGGGGGATGAGCAGTACTTC	CASSFPGDEQYF
.	.	TRBV27	TRBJ1-1	TGTGCCAGCAGCCTTTGGGGCTCACTTGAAGCTTTCTTT	CASSLWGSLEAFF
TRBD2	.	TRBV7-8	TRBJ2-1	TGTGCCAGCAGCCTAGCGGGAGCGGTCTACAATGAGCAGTTCTTC	CASSLAGAVYNEQFF
TRBD2	.	TRBV6-5	TRBJ2-5	TGTGCCAGCAGCCTTGGACTAGCGGGCCAAGAGACCCAGTACTTC	CASSLGLAGQETQYF
.	.	TRBV27	TRBJ2-2	TGTGCCAGCAGAAAACGGACCGGTCACAGGGACACCGGGGAGCTGTTTTTT	CASRKRTGHRDTGELFF
.	few	TRBV30	TRBJ1-2	TGTGCCTGGAACCCGGGACTAGGCTACACCTTC	CAWNPGLGYTF
.	few	TRBV2	TRBJ1-2	TGTGCCAGCAGTCAGAGGACTTATGGCTACACCTTC	CASSQRTYGYTF
.	.	TRBV10-1	TRBJ2-2	TGCGCCAGCAGGACCCCTTGGGGAGACGTACTGAACACCGGGGAGCTGTTTTTT	CASRTPWGDVLNTGELFF
.	.	TRBV7-3	TRBJ2-5	TGTGCCAGCAGCCTCGCGGCCGGGAGCGGAGAGACCCAGTACTTC	CASSLAAGSGETQYF
.	once	TRBV5-1	TRBJ1-4	TGCGCCAGCAGCCCCGGCGACAGATTTAATGAAAAACTGTTTTTT	CASSPGDRFNEKLFF
.	.	TRBV7-2	TRBJ2-6	TGTGCCAGCAGCTATGACAGCTCTGGGGCCAACGTCCTGACTTTC	CASSYDSSGANVLTF
.	.	TRBV6-1	TRBJ1-3	TGTGCCAGCAGTGTTTCGGCCGGGTGGTCAGGAAACACCATATATTTT	CASSVSAGWSGNTIYF
.	few	TRBV2	TRBJ1-6	TGTGCCAGCAGTGAAGATTCAGCACCCCTCCACTTT	CASSEDSAPLHF
.	once	TRBV7-2	TRBJ2-5	TGTGCCAGCAGCTTAGCTGGCGGGACGCAAGAGACCCAGTACTTC	CASSLAGGTQETQYF
.	.	TRBV4-3	TRBJ1-2	TGCGCCAGCAGCCAAGAAACAGGGAACTATGGCTACACCTTC	CASSQETGNYGYTF
.	few	TRBV2	TRBJ2-6	TGTGCCAGCAGTAGGGAGACAATACGCTCTGGGGCCAACGTCCTGACTTTC	CASSRETIRSGANVLTF
.	.	TRBV28	TRBJ1-2	TGTGCCAGCAGTTATAGTTACTATGGCTACACCTTC	CASSYSYYGYTF
TRBD2	.	TRBV4-2	TRBJ2-7	TGTGCCAGCAGCCAAGTGACTAGCGGGATCCACCACGAGCAGTACTTC	CASSQVTSGIHHEQYF
.	.	TRBV4-1	TRBJ2-7	TGCGCCAGCAGCCAAGGGAGCGCCCGGTCCTACGAGCAGTACTTC	CASSQGSARSYEQYF
TRBD2	.	TRBV28	TRBJ2-2	TGTGCCAGCAGTTCGCAGCGGGAGGGAGGCGGGGAGCTGTTTTTT	CASSSQREGGGELFF
.	few	TRBV6-1	TRBJ1-6	TGTGCCAGCAGTGATTGGAGGGCAGGCTCACCCCTCCACTTT	CASSDWRAGSPLHF
.	.	TRBV6-5	TRBJ1-4	TGTGCCAGCAAAGGACAGACAGAAAATGAAAAACTGTTTTTT	CASKGQTENEKLFF
TRBD2	few	TRBV5-5	TRBJ2-7	TGTGCCAGCAGCCCTGGACTAGCGGGGGGGGAATACGAGCAGTACTTC	CASSPGLAGGEYEQYF
TRBD1	.	TRBV30	TRBJ1-2	TGTGCCTGGACCGAGAGGGACAGCACTAACTATGGCTACACCTTC	CAWTERDSTNYGYTF
.	.	TRBV29-1	TRBJ1-6	TGCAGCGTTGATAGCCGGGGGGTCCTCCACTTT	CSVDSRGVLHF
TRBD1	.	TRBV11-2	TRBJ2-7	TGTGCCAGCAGCTTACTTCAGGGGGCCCACGAGCAGTACTTC	CASSLLQGAHEQYF
TRBD1	.	TRBV10-2	TRBJ2-1	TGCGCCAGCAGTGCGGGACAGAGGACTTACTACAATGAGCAGTTCTTC	CASSAGQRTYYNEQFF
.	.	TRBV10-1	TRBJ2-4	TGCGCCAGCAGTAATTTCCCCGGAAACATTCAGTACTTC	CASSNFPGNIQYF
TRBD1	.	TRBV19	TRBJ1-5	TGTGCCAGTAGCAGTACAGGGGGGGGTCAGCCCCAGCATTTT	CASSSTGGGQPQHF
TRBD1	.	TRBV5-4	TRBJ2-1	TGTGCCAGCAGCTTGGGTGTGGGACAGGGTTACAATGAGCAGTTCTTC	CASSLGVGQGYNEQFF
.	.	TRBV2	TRBJ2-7	TGTGCCAGCAGTGAAGCCATCTACGAGCAGTACTTC	CASSEAIYEQYF
.	.	TRBV29-1	TRBJ2-3	TGCAGCGTATCCCCGGACTCCTTCTTTAGCACAGATACGCAGTATTTT	CSVSPDSFFSTDTQYF
.	.	TRBV9	TRBJ2-2	TGTGCCAGCAGCGTAGCGGGGAGAACCGGGGAGCTGTTTTTT	CASSVAGRTGELFF
TRBD1	few	TRBV7-9	TRBJ2-7	TGTGCCAGCAGCCACAACCGGGACAGGGGAAGAGGGGAGCAGTACTTC	CASSHNRDRGRGEQYF
TRBD1	.	TRBV7-3	TRBJ1-2	TGTGCCAGCAGGGAAAAGGGACAGATCTATGGCTACACCTTC	CASREKGQIYGYTF
.	.	TRBV4-2	TRBJ2-7	TGTGCCAGCAGCCAAGAGGCGGGGTTCTCCTACGAGCAGTACTTC	CASSQEAGFSYEQYF